The entry below describes one T cell receptor beta chain. The sample belongs to a study of cytomegalovirus exposure and HLA in healthy donors. In the PCR, 60 Vbeta and 13 Jbeta primers were used. Generated by immunoSEQ multiplex PCR, the TCRdb table keeps only in-frame clones and is missing some. The sample lists approximately 150,000 clones; about 85% were seen once. J was trimmed by 5 bases and V by 5 bases; bases with no gene match: 5. Germline lookup yields CDR1 LNHDA and CDR2 SQIVND (reference sequence). The CDR3 totals 14 residues. The V gene is TRBV19, the J gene TRBJ1-1, with 10 bases matching TRBD1. The sample comprised PBMCs. The clonotype originates from a human donor in good health. CDR3 nucleotide sequence: TGTGCCAGTAGTCCGGGACAGGGGTGGACTGAAGCTTTCTTT. Translation: CASSPGQGWTEAFF.